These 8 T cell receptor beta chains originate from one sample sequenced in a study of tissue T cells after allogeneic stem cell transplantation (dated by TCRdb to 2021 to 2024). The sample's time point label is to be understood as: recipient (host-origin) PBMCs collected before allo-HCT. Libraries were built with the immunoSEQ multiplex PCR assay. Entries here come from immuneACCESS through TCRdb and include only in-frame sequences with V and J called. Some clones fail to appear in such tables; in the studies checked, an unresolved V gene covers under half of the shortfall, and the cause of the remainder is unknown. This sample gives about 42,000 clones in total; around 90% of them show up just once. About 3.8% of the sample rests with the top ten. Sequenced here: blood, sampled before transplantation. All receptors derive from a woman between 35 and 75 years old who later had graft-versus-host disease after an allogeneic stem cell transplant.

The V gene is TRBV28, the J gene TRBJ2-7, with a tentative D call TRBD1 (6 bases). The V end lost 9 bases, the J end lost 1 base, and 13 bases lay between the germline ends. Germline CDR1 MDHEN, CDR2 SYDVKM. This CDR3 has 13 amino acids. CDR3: CASGRGPSYEQYF. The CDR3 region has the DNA TGTGCCAGTGGCAGGGGACCTTCCTACGAGCAGTACTTC.

CDR3 amino acids: CASSGRQGGNTEAFF. As DNA, the CDR3 is TGTGCCAGCAGCGGCAGACAGGGGGGGAACACTGAAGCTTTCTTT. The chain employs TRBV5-4 and TRBJ1-1; 9 bases are a match to TRBD1. The CDR3 loop spans 15 amino acids. After removal of 4 bases from V and 1 base from J, the junction contained 5 bases not matched to a gene. Germline V gene sequence: CDR1 SGHNT, CDR2 YYREEE (reference sequence). Drawing the rest from reference TRBV5-4 and TRBJ1-1, the complete variable domain is ETGVTQSPTHLIKTRGQQVTLRCSSQSGHNTVSWYQQALGQGPQFIFQYYREEENGRGNFPPRFSGLQFPNYSSELNVNALELDDSALYLCASSGRQGGNTEAFFGQGTRLTVV.

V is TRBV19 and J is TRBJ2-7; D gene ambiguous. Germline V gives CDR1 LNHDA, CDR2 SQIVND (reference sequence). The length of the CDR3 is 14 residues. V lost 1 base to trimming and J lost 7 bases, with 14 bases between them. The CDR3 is CASSIGPSMGEQYF. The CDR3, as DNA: TGTGCCAGTAGTATAGGTCCCTCGATGGGGGAGCAGTACTTC.

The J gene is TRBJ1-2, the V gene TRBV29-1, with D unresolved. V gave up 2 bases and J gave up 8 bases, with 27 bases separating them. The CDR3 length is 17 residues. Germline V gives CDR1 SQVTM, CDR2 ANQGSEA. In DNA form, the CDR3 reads TGCAGCGTTGAATGGTCTCTTCTTTCCACGTACTTGGTAGGCTACACCTTC. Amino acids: CSVEWSLLSTYLVGYTF. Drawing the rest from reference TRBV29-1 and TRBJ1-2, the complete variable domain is SAVISQKPSRDICQRGTSLTIQCQVDSQVTMMFWYRQQPGQSLTLIATANQGSEATYESGFVIDKFPISRPNLTFSTLTVSNMSPEDSSIYLCSVEWSLLSTYLVGYTFGSGTRLTVV.

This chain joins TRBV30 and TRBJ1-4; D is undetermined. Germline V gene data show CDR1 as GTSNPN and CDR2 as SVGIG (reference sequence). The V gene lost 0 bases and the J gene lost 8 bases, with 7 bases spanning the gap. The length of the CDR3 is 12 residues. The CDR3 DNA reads TGTGCCTGGAGTGTAATAGTGGAAAAACTGTTTTTT. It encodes CAWSVIVEKLFF.

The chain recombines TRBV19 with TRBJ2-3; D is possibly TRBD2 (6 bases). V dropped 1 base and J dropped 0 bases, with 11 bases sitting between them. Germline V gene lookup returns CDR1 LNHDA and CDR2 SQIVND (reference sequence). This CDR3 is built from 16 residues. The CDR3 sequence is CASSIVAGTSTDTQYF. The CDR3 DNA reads TGTGCCAGTAGTATAGTTGCCGGGACTAGCACAGATACGCAGTATTTT.

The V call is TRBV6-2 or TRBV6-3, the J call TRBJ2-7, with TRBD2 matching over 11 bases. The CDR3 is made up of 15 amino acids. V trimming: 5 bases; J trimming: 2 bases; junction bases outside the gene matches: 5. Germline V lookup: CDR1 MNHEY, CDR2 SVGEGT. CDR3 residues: CASSPDSGRAYEQYF. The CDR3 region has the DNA TGTGCCAGCAGTCCAGATAGCGGGAGGGCCTACGAGCAGTACTTC.

CDR3 in DNA: TGTGCCAGCAGCTTAGTCTTCGGGAGGGACACCGGGGAGCTGTTTTTT. Translated: CASSLVFGRDTGELFF. The chain recombines TRBV7-2 with TRBJ2-2, with 8 bases identical to TRBD2. Losses at the gene ends were 1 base for V and 3 bases for J; bases not matched to a gene: 4. CDR1 is SGHTA and CDR2 is FQGNSA in the germline V gene. The CDR3 has 16 residues.